This is a list of T cell receptor beta chains from one sample in a study of control samples from healthy donors and cancer patients. Method: immunoSEQ multiplex PCR; TCRdb's copy keeps in-frame clones and lacks some. This repertoire shows over 150,000 clones, approximately 94% found once; its top ten account for around 15%. Specimen: PBMCs. The origin of the receptors is a man in his 60s with colorectal cancer. Both conserved end residues are part of each CDR3. A D gene is named only where the DNA matches it firmly. Size values are once, few and many counts, or a class for expanded clones, and some rows have none.

j_call	d_call	clone_size	cdr3_length	v_call	cdr3_aa	cdr3_nt
TRBJ1-4	.	.	15	TRBV27	CASRRLGAGFEKLFF	TGTGCCAGCAGGCGACTGGGGGCCGGTTTTGAAAAACTGTTTTTT
TRBJ1-3	.	.	12	TRBV30	CAWKFSGNTIYF	TGTGCCTGGAAATTCTCTGGAAACACCATATATTTT
TRBJ2-7	TRBD2	.	13	TRBV11-2	CASSTSGQNEQYF	TGTGCCAGCAGCACTAGCGGGCAGAACGAGCAGTACTTC
TRBJ2-5	.	.	14	TRBV7-2	CASSFGGPGETQYF	TGTGCCAGCAGCTTCGGGGGGCCGGGGGAGACCCAGTACTTC
TRBJ1-1	.	.	12	TRBV19	CASSMETEQAFF	TGTGCCAGTAGTATGGAGACAGAGCAAGCTTTCTTT
TRBJ1-2	.	.	15	TRBV30	CAWSLSTSTIYGYTF	TGTGCCTGGAGTCTATCGACAAGTACCATCTATGGCTACACCTTC
TRBJ2-7	TRBD1	.	19	TRBV30	CAWSVKGGGTGGKSYEQYF	TGTGCCTGGAGTGTAAAGGGGGGTGGGACAGGGGGCAAGTCCTACGAGCAGTACTTC
TRBJ2-7	.	.	11	TRBV28	CASSPKYEQYF	TGCGCCAGCAGTCCTAAATACGAGCAGTACTTC
TRBJ2-3	.	.	13	TRBV7-9	CASSSQGGNTQYF	TGTGCCAGCAGCTCTCAGGGGGGAAATACGCAGTATTTT
TRBJ2-5	TRBD1	.	15	TRBV29-1	CSVEGQGAKGETQYF	TGCAGCGTCGAGGGACAGGGGGCTAAGGGAGAGACCCAGTACTTC
TRBJ1-2	TRBD1	.	15	TRBV9	CASSVALTGGHGYTF	TGTGCCAGCAGCGTAGCTTTAACAGGGGGCCACGGCTACACCTTC
TRBJ1-2	TRBD1	.	16	TRBV7-2	CASSLDAGGANYGYTF	TGTGCCAGCAGCTTGGACGCAGGGGGCGCGAACTATGGCTACACCTTC
TRBJ2-7	TRBD1	.	14	TRBV7-9	CASSLAGGEHEQYF	TGTGCCAGCAGCTTAGCAGGGGGCGAACACGAGCAGTACTTC
TRBJ1-1	.	.	13	TRBV7-9	CASSLEGPTEAFF	TGTGCCAGCAGCTTAGAGGGGCCCACTGAAGCTTTCTTT
TRBJ2-5	TRBD2	.	15	TRBV3-1/TRBV3-2	CASSFTSGGKETQYF	TGTGCCAGCAGCTTCACTAGCGGGGGTAAAGAGACCCAGTACTTC
TRBJ1-6	.	.	14	TRBV5-4	CASSLDRSNSPLHF	TGTGCCAGCAGCTTGGACCGGTCTAATTCACCCCTCCACTTT
TRBJ2-5	.	.	12	TRBV30	CAWSVATLAQYF	TGTGCCTGGAGTGTAGCGACGTTAGCCCAGTACTTC
TRBJ1-6	.	.	16	TRBV18	CASSPTGTEFRSPLHF	TGTGCCAGCTCGCCAACAGGCACAGAATTTAGATCACCCCTCCACTTT
TRBJ2-4	.	once	18	TRBV11-2	CASSLDADSQIAKNIQYF	TGTGCCAGCAGCTTAGATGCCGACTCACAGATAGCCAAAAACATTCAGTACTTC
TRBJ1-1	.	.	14	TRBV30	CAWSVRAGATEAFF	TGTGCCTGGAGTGTACGTGCAGGGGCCACTGAAGCTTTCTTT
TRBJ2-3	TRBD2	.	17	TRBV10-1	CASSELSGLARTDTQYF	TGCGCCAGCAGTGAGCTCTCCGGACTAGCTCGGACAGATACGCAGTATTTT
TRBJ2-4	TRBD1	.	16	TRBV10-3	CAISPGTVDGKNIQYF	TGTGCCATCAGCCCCGGGACAGTGGATGGCAAAAACATTCAGTACTTC
TRBJ1-6	.	.	14	TRBV27	CASSFAGYNSPLHF	TGTGCCAGCAGTTTCGCCGGCTATAATTCACCCCTCCACTTT
TRBJ2-3	.	.	14	TRBV7-9	CASSLDKYTDTQYF	TGTGCCAGCAGCTTAGACAAATACACAGATACGCAGTATTTT
TRBJ2-1	TRBD2	.	15	TRBV5-8	CASSSSGAPYNEQFF	TGTGCCAGCAGTTCAAGCGGGGCCCCTTACAATGAGCAGTTCTTC
TRBJ2-7	.	.	17	TRBV4-1	CASSRLDLRDTSYEQYF	TGCGCCAGCAGCCGGCTAGACCTCCGGGACACTTCCTACGAGCAGTACTTC
TRBJ2-3	TRBD1	.	13	TRBV27	CATLDRGPDTQYF	TGTGCCACTCTGGACAGGGGACCAGATACGCAGTATTTT
TRBJ1-1	.	.	13	TRBV30	CAWMSQMNTEAFF	TGTGCCTGGATGTCTCAGATGAACACTGAAGCTTTCTTT
TRBJ1-5	.	.	12	TRBV5-4	CASSLDDSTQHF	TGTGCCAGCAGCTTGGATGATTCCACCCAGCATTTT
TRBJ1-5	TRBD1	.	16	TRBV10-3	CAISETEGGGEQPQHF	TGTGCCATCAGTGAGACCGAGGGAGGGGGCGAACAGCCCCAGCATTTT
TRBJ2-5	TRBD2	.	15	TRBV2	CASRVTSGGEETQYF	TGTGCCAGCAGGGTGACTAGCGGGGGGGAGGAGACCCAGTACTTC
TRBJ1-1	.	.	15	TRBV4-1	CASSRTTQGNTEAFF	TGCGCCAGTAGCCGTACCACGCAGGGCAACACTGAAGCTTTCTTT
TRBJ2-7	.	.	12	TRBV7-9	CASSPPGYEQYF	TGTGCCAGCAGCCCTCCAGGCTACGAGCAGTACTTC
TRBJ1-2	.	.	16	TRBV30	CAWEAKTVNSNYGYTF	TGTGCCTGGGAGGCTAAGACAGTCAACTCTAACTATGGCTACACCTTC
TRBJ1-5	.	once	15	TRBV6-5	CASSPPGPSNQPQHF	TGTGCCAGCAGTCCCCCCGGACCTAGCAATCAGCCCCAGCATTTT
TRBJ2-7	.	.	18	TRBV21-1	CASSKVVAGGVTTYEQYF	TGTGCCAGCAGCAAAGTGGTGGCAGGGGGCGTTACGACCTACGAGCAGTACTTC
TRBJ2-3	TRBD1	.	15	TRBV9	CASSVWGQVTDTQYF	TGTGCCAGCAGCGTTTGGGGACAGGTAACAGATACGCAGTATTTT
TRBJ1-1	.	.	17	TRBV7-2	CASSPLIWGEMNTEAFF	TGTGCCAGCAGCCCCCTAATTTGGGGGGAGATGAACACTGAAGCTTTCTTT
TRBJ2-1	TRBD1	.	15	TRBV9	CASSEGDRASNEQFF	TGTGCCAGCAGCGAGGGGGACAGGGCGAGCAATGAGCAGTTCTTC
TRBJ1-2	.	once	14	TRBV3-1/TRBV3-2	CASSQGGTLNGYTF	TGTGCCAGCAGCCAAGGGGGGACCTTGAATGGCTACACCTTC
TRBJ2-3	.	.	11	TRBV20-1	CSASPTDTQYF	TGCAGTGCCTCGCCTACAGATACGCAGTATTTT
TRBJ2-7	.	once	14	TRBV5-6	CASSPPGEGYEQYF	TGTGCCAGCAGCCCCCCAGGGGAAGGGTACGAGCAGTACTTC
TRBJ2-1	.	.	14	TRBV6-5	CASSRGFEPNEQFF	TGTGCCAGCAGCCGGGGGTTTGAGCCCAATGAGCAGTTCTTC
TRBJ2-1	TRBD2	.	15	TRBV6-1	CASSLSGGALHEQFF	TGTGCCAGCAGTCTTTCCGGGGGGGCCCTCCATGAGCAGTTCTTC
TRBJ1-1	TRBD1	.	14	TRBV5-1	CASSLAVTGSEAFF	TGCGCCAGCAGCTTGGCAGTGACAGGGTCTGAAGCTTTCTTT